The clone carrying this TCR beta chain has ten or more counts. What it recognizes is unknown. The sample is drawn from a study of T cells in Graves' hyperthyroidism and ophthalmopathy. The study, taken as a whole, reports: The model forecast ophthalmopathy, anticipating it by a median roughly 6.3 months before onset.

CDR1 is PRHDT, CDR2 FYEKMQ, per germline (reference sequence). CDR3 length equals 16 residues. Trimming cost V 2 bases and J 2 bases, with 15 bases left between them. Researchers amplified the TCR beta CDR3 regions from RNA transcripts. The HTBI set primed first-round TCR CDR3 RT-PCR. TCRdb re-called the multiplex PCR reads with MiXCR, one entry per CDR3 protein. Of about 520,000 distinct CDR3 sequences in the sample, approximately 25% were seen once. Exclusion followed for patients with uncontrolled infection, other autoimmune disease, pregnancy or lactation. PBMCs were derived from about 10 ml fresh peripheral blood.

Material: blood. This receptor was taken from a woman between 25 and 40 years old with Graves' ophthalmopathy. The chain joins TRBV13 to TRBJ2-5, with D tentatively TRBD2 (6 bases). CDR3 region: CASSLKLTAGQETQYF. The CDR3 nucleotides are TGTGCCAGCAGCTTAAAATTGACGGCGGGGCAAGAGACCCAGTACTTC. The whole variable domain, remainder taken from reference TRBV13 and TRBJ2-5, is AAGVIQSPRHLIKEKRETATLKCYPIPRHDTVYWYQQGPGQDPQFLISFYEKMQSDKGSIPDRFSAQQFSDYHSELNMSSLELGDSALYFCASSLKLTAGQETQYFGPGTRLLVL.